This T cell receptor beta chain was captured by sequencing in a study of T cells in Graves' hyperthyroidism and ophthalmopathy. About the research overall: Initial diagnosis, before any treatment, was when peripheral blood was collected.

TCR beta CDR3 regions were amplified from RNA transcripts. The TCR CDR3 was amplified in a first-round RT-PCR using the HTBI primer set. In TCRdb, the multiplex PCR reads were re-called with MiXCR into one record per CDR3 protein. The sample holds fewer than 500,000 distinct CDR3 sequences, around 13% seen once. On the basis of clinical symptoms, serum thyroxine and TRAb, thyroid ultrasound and orbital computed tomography, diagnoses were made. This clonotype came up many times. CDR3 size: 14 residues. Trimming shortened V by 1 base and J by 4 bases, and 9 bases separated the two germline ends. Germline-derived CDR1 and CDR2 are SGHVS and FQNEAQ.

This clonotype originated in a woman aged 25 to 39 with Graves' ophthalmopathy. The chain couples TRBV7-8 to TRBJ2-3; the D is unclear. The sequenced sample consisted of blood. The CDR3 loop is CASSLVGSADTQYF. DNA for the CDR3: TGTGCCAGCAGCTTAGTAGGTTCGGCAGATACGCAGTATTTT.